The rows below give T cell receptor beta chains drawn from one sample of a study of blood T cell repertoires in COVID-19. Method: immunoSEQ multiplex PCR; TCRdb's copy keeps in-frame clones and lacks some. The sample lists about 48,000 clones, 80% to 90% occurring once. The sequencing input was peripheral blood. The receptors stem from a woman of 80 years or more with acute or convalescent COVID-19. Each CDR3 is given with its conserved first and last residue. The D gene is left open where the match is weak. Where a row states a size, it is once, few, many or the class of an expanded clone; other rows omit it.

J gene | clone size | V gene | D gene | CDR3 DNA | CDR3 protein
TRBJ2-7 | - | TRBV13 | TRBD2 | TGTGCCAGCAGCGATACGACAGGACTAGCGGGGCGAGACTTCTCCTACGAGCAGTACTTC | CASSDTTGLAGRDFSYEQYF
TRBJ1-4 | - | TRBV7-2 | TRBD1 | TGTGCCAGCAGCCTGGGACAGGGCCTTAATGAAAAACTGTTTTTT | CASSLGQGLNEKLFF
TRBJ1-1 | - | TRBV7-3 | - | TGTGCCAGCAGCTTAACCAGGGAGGGGAAAAACACTGAAGCTTTCTTT | CASSLTREGKNTEAFF
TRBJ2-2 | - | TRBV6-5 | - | TGTGCCGGGTATGGGCAGAACACCGGGGAGCTGTTTTTT | CAGYGQNTGELFF
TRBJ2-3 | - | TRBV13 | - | TGTGCCAGCAGCTCTTCGGCGGGACGCACAGATACGCAGTATTTT | CASSSSAGRTDTQYF
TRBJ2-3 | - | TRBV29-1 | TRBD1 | TGCAGCGCCCAAGGGACGGACAGGGGGAGAACAGATACGCAGTATTTT | CSAQGTDRGRTDTQYF
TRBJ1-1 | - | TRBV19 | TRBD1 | TGTGCCAGTAGTATTAGGACAGGGGCAATGAACACTGAAGCTTTCTTT | CASSIRTGAMNTEAFF
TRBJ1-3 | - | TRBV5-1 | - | TGCGCCAGCAGCCCCAGGGTCTCTGGAAACACCATATATTTT | CASSPRVSGNTIYF
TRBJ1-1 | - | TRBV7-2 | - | TGTGCCAGCAGCTCCCGGGGGGTCGAGAACACTGAAGCTTTCTTT | CASSSRGVENTEAFF
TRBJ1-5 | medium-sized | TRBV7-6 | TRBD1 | TGTGCCAGCAGCTTAGGGGCAGGGGGAGATCAGCCCCAGCATTTT | CASSLGAGGDQPQHF
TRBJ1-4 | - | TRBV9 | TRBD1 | TGTGCCAGCAGCGTAGCAGGGGGCACTAATGAAAAACTGTTTTTT | CASSVAGGTNEKLFF
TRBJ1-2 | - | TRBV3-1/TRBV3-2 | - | TGTGCCAGCAGCCCCTCGCAGGGAGGGGGCTACACCTTC | CASSPSQGGGYTF
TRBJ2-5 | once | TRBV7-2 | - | TGTGCCAGCAGCTCTGGACAGCAAGAGACCCAGTACTTC | CASSSGQQETQYF
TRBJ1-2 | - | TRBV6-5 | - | TGTGCCAGCACCCAGAGGGGGGGAACTAACTATGGCTACACCTTC | CASTQRGGTNYGYTF
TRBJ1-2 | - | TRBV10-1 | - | TGCGCCAGCAGTGACGCCTTGAGGAGTGGCTACACCTTC | CASSDALRSGYTF
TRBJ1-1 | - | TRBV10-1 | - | TGCGCCAGCAGTGACGGTACTGAAGCTTTCTTT | CASSDGTEAFF
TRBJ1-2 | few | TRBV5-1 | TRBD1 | TGCGCCAGCAGCTCCGACGACAGGGCTCGGGCTAACTATGGCTACACCTTC | CASSSDDRARANYGYTF
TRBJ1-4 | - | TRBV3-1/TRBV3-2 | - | TGTGCCAGCAGCCTAGGAGGAATAGTTAACGAAAAACTGTTTTTT | CASSLGGIVNEKLFF
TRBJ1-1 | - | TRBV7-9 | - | TGTGCCAGCAGTACAGGGAGCACTGAAGCTTTCTTT | CASSTGSTEAFF
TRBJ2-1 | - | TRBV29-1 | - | TGCAGCGTTGAAGAAGGGACGGGACACTCCTACAATGAGCAGTTCTTC | CSVEEGTGHSYNEQFF
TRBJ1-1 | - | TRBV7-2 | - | TGTGCCAGCAGCGACCAGGGATCAAAGACTGAAGCTTTCTTT | CASSDQGSKTEAFF
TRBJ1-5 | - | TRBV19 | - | TGTGCCAGTAGTATGCGGCAGCTTAATCAGCCCCAGCATTTT | CASSMRQLNQPQHF
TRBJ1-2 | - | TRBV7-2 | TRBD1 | TGTGCCAGCAGCTTAGAGAGACAGGGGGCTAATGGCTACACCTTC | CASSLERQGANGYTF
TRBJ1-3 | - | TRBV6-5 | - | TGTGCCAGCAGTTCCACCCCGACCCGAGGTGGAAACACCATATATTTT | CASSSTPTRGGNTIYF
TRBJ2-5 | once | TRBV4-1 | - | TGCGCCAGCAGCCAAGATAGCTGGCAAGAGACCCAGTACTTC | CASSQDSWQETQYF
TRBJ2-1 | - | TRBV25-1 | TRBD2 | TGTGCCAGCAGTGAATCCGGTAGCGGGGGACCTCGTGGCAATGAGCAGTTCTTC | CASSESGSGGPRGNEQFF
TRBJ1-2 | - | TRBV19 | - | TGTGCCAGTAGTATATCAGGGGCCTATGGCTACACCTTC | CASSISGAYGYTF
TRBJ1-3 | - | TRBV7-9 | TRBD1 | TGTGCCTCCAAGGACGGGACAGGGGGTGACACCATATATTTT | CASKDGTGGDTIYF
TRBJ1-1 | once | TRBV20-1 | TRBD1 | TGCAGTGCCGAGACAGGGGATGAGGCTTTCTTT | CSAETGDEAFF
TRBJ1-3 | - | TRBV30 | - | TGTGCCTGGAGGACCCAGGGCTCTGGAAACACCATATATTTT | CAWRTQGSGNTIYF
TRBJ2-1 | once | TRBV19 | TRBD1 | TGTGCCAGTAGTGGACAGGGTGGCAATGAGCAGTTCTTC | CASSGQGGNEQFF
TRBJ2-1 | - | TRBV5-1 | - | TGCGCCAGCAGCTCCTCGGACAGCTACAATGAGCAGTTCTTC | CASSSSDSYNEQFF
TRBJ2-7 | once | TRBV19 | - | TGTGCCAGTAGTCCGGGACTCCAGACACACGAGCAGTACTTC | CASSPGLQTHEQYF
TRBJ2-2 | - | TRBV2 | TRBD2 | TGTGCCAGCAGTGAAGGGCTAGCGGGGACCGGGGAGCTGTTTTTT | CASSEGLAGTGELFF
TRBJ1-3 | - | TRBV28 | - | TGTGCCAGCAGTTCCCCGACAGGCTCTGGAAACACCATATATTTT | CASSSPTGSGNTIYF
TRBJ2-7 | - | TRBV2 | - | TGTGCCAGCAGTAAATACAGGGCCCCCTACGAGCAGTACTTC | CASSKYRAPYEQYF
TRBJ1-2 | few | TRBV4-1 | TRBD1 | TGCGCCAGCAGCCAGATACAGGGGCGCGGCTACACCTTC | CASSQIQGRGYTF
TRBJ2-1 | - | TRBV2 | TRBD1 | TGTGCCAGCAGTTCCGACAGGGGGGGCAATGAGCAGTTCTTC | CASSSDRGGNEQFF
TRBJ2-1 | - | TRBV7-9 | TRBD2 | TGTGCCAGCAGTTTGGGTAATAGCGGGTTCAGCTCCTACAATGAGCAGTTCTTC | CASSLGNSGFSSYNEQFF
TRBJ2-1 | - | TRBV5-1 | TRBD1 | TGCGCCAGCAGCAAGACAGGGGTCTCCTACAATGAGCAGTTCTTC | CASSKTGVSYNEQFF
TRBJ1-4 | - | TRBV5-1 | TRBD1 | TGCGCCAGCAGCTATGGGGGACAGGGTGAGGAAAAACTGTTTTTT | CASSYGGQGEEKLFF
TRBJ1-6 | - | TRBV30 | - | TGTGCCTGGGAGGCAGGGCCTTCTTATAATTCACCCCTCCACTTT | CAWEAGPSYNSPLHF
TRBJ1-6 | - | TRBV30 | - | TGTGCCTGGAGTGTGAGCTCCTATAATTCACCCCTCCACTTT | CAWSVSSYNSPLHF
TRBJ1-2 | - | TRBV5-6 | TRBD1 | TGTGCCAGCAGCCCTGGACAGGGATATAACTATGGCTACACCTTC | CASSPGQGYNYGYTF
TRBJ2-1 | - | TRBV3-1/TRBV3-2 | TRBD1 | TGTGCCAGCAGCCAAGAAGGAGAAACAGGGGGTCATGAGCAGTTCTTC | CASSQEGETGGHEQFF
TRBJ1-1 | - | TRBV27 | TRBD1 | TGTGCCAGCAGATCGACAGGGGGGACTGAAGCTTTCTTT | CASRSTGGTEAFF
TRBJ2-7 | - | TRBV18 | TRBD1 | TGTGCCAGCTCACCACCGATAGGACAGGGAGACGAGCAGTACTTC | CASSPPIGQGDEQYF
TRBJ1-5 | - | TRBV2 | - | TGTGCCAGCAGTGATACAGGCCATAGCAATCAGCCCCAGCATTTT | CASSDTGHSNQPQHF
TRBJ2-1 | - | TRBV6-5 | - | TGTGCCAGCAGTCCTGTGGGGGGCAATGAGCAGTTCTTC | CASSPVGGNEQFF
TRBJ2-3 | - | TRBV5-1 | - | TGCGCCAGCAGCGCTCAGGGGTTGGGCACAGATACGCAGTATTTT | CASSAQGLGTDTQYF
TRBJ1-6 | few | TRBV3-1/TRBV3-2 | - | TGTGCCAGTGGCTTTCGGACCCCGGTTGGACTTTCACCCCTCCACTTT | CASGFRTPVGLSPLHF
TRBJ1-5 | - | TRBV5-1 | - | TGCGCCAGCAGCTTGGGTGGCTCCTCGGGTCAGCCCCAGCATTTT | CASSLGGSSGQPQHF
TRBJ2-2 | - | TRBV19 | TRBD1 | TGTGCCAGTACGATGCAGGGGGCTTCGGGGGAGCTGTTTTTT | CASTMQGASGELFF
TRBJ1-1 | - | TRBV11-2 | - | TGTGCCAGCAGTTTAACAGGTTCCGGCACTGAAGCTTTCTTT | CASSLTGSGTEAFF
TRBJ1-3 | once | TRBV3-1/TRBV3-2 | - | TGTGCCAGCAGCCAAGACCAGGCTGGAAACACCATATATTTT | CASSQDQAGNTIYF